A selection of T cell receptor beta chains follows, all from one sample in a study of blood T cell repertoires in COVID-19. Generated by immunoSEQ multiplex PCR, the TCRdb table keeps only in-frame clones and is missing some. The data show hundreds of thousands of clones, approximately 88% seen once. Material: peripheral blood. The receptors come from a woman aged 25 to 39 with COVID-19, enrolled during active disease. The conserved cysteine and the conserved F or W are not part of the CDR3 here.

J gene: TRBJ2-2
V gene: TRBV12-3/TRBV12-4
CDR3 length: 11
CDR3 protein: ASSLRGDGELF

J gene: TRBJ1-4
V gene: TRBV15
CDR3 length: 13
CDR3 protein: ATSRVQGPGEKLF

J gene: TRBJ2-7
V gene: TRBV6-5
CDR3 length: 12
CDR3 protein: ASRAGQGTGEQY

J gene: TRBJ2-5
V gene: TRBV24-1
CDR3 length: 12
CDR3 protein: ATSETTARETQY

J gene: TRBJ1-1
V gene: TRBV6-5
CDR3 length: 12
CDR3 protein: ASSRTGGVGEAF

J gene: TRBJ1-6
V gene: TRBV6-5
CDR3 length: 12
CDR3 protein: ASRRTLDNSPLH

J gene: TRBJ1-1
V gene: TRBV29-1
CDR3 length: 12
CDR3 protein: SVGGRRENTEAF

J gene: TRBJ2-7
V gene: TRBV6-5
CDR3 length: 10
CDR3 protein: ASGGLNGEQY

J gene: TRBJ2-3
V gene: TRBV29-1
CDR3 length: 12
CDR3 protein: SVEPGLSSDTQY

J gene: TRBJ2-7
V gene: TRBV7-9
CDR3 length: 15
CDR3 protein: ASSLGGATDRTYEQY

J gene: TRBJ2-1
V gene: TRBV19
CDR3 length: 13
CDR3 protein: ASSIAGTGLAEQF

J gene: TRBJ1-6
V gene: TRBV4-2
CDR3 length: 15
CDR3 protein: ASSQVGDRAVYSPLH

J gene: TRBJ2-1
V gene: TRBV19
CDR3 length: 14
CDR3 protein: ASSPPPSGADNEQF

J gene: TRBJ2-1
V gene: TRBV28
CDR3 length: 15
CDR3 protein: ASSPGGGGGGHNEQF

J gene: TRBJ2-2
V gene: TRBV6-2/TRBV6-3
CDR3 length: 13
CDR3 protein: ASSPGQGAAGELF

J gene: TRBJ2-2
V gene: TRBV7-7
CDR3 length: 13
CDR3 protein: ASSLTAGSGGELF

J gene: TRBJ1-2
V gene: TRBV5-4
CDR3 length: 13
CDR3 protein: ASSFGPGGVYGYT

J gene: TRBJ2-5
V gene: TRBV28
CDR3 length: 17
CDR3 protein: ASSFQGLAGGPESETQY

J gene: TRBJ2-3
V gene: TRBV3-1/TRBV3-2
CDR3 length: 16
CDR3 protein: ASSRSLRGQGAVDTQY

J gene: TRBJ2-1
V gene: TRBV7-7
CDR3 length: 11
CDR3 protein: ASSLLQGNEQF

J gene: TRBJ1-2
V gene: TRBV7-2
CDR3 length: 10
CDR3 protein: ASSWAGEGYT

J gene: TRBJ1-2
V gene: TRBV2
CDR3 length: 11
CDR3 protein: ASTGQGGSGYT

J gene: TRBJ1-4
V gene: TRBV7-8
CDR3 length: 15
CDR3 protein: ASSPPRSGVPNEKLF

J gene: TRBJ1-4
V gene: TRBV5-6
CDR3 length: 13
CDR3 protein: ASSEGQGVVEKLF

J gene: TRBJ2-3
V gene: TRBV7-2
CDR3 length: 15
CDR3 protein: ASSRRLAGDGTDTQY

J gene: TRBJ1-6
V gene: TRBV7-2
CDR3 length: 12
CDR3 protein: ASSLAQGNSPLH

J gene: TRBJ2-4
V gene: TRBV25-1
CDR3 length: 15
CDR3 protein: ASSELGTSGGKNIQY

J gene: TRBJ2-3
V gene: TRBV4-1
CDR3 length: 16
CDR3 protein: ASSQPLRRTGRTDTQY